A selection of T cell receptor beta chains follows, all from one sample in a study of OX40 agonist ivuxolimab in advanced cancers. Produced via immunoSEQ multiplex PCR; TCRdb's table is partial and in-frame only. This table holds fewer than 85,000 clones, approximately 78% found once. The sample here was CD4+ or CD8+ T cells sorted from blood, taken in a trial of the OX40 agonist ivuxolimab. The receptors were gathered from an adult with an advanced solid tumor such as melanoma, head and neck, liver or kidney cancer. The CDR3 runs from the conserved cysteine through the conserved F or W. D genes are given only for firm matches. Not every row has a clone size; where given, it reads once, few, many or a size class.

j_gene,v_gene,abundance,d_gene,CDR3aa,CDR3nt
TRBJ2-3,TRBV7-7,NA,TRBD2,CASSSAGTSLYF,TGTGCCAGCAGCTCTGCCGGGACTAGTTTGTATTTT
TRBJ1-1,TRBV18,NA,TRBD1,CASSLSGGWDTEAFF,TGTGCCAGCTCACTCTCAGGGGGCTGGGACACTGAAGCTTTCTTT
TRBJ2-3,TRBV29-1,NA,NA,CSAQIPPDTQYF,TGCAGCGCCCAAATCCCCCCAGATACGCAGTATTTT
TRBJ2-3,TRBV2,NA,NA,CASSRQPRDTQYF,TGTGCCAGCAGTCGACAGCCCAGGGATACGCAGTATTTT
TRBJ2-3,TRBV5-6,NA,TRBD2,CASGGLGKERDTQYF,TGTGCCAGCGGGGGACTAGGGAAAGAGAGAGATACGCAGTATTTT
TRBJ2-1,TRBV2,once,NA,CARHRWGGRDNEQFF,TGTGCCAGGCACCGGTGGGGGGGCCGGGACAATGAGCAGTTCTTC
TRBJ1-1,TRBV7-3,NA,NA,CASSLAGEVLNTEAFF,TGTGCCAGCAGCTTAGCCGGGGAGGTTCTGAACACTGAAGCTTTCTTT
TRBJ1-1,TRBV5-4,NA,NA,CASSLAPSEVNTEAFF,TGTGCCAGCAGCTTGGCCCCCTCAGAGGTGAACACTGAAGCTTTCTTT
TRBJ2-1,TRBV7-7,NA,NA,CASSPGLSSYNEQFF,TGTGCCAGCAGCCCCGGACTTAGCTCCTACAATGAGCAGTTCTTC
TRBJ2-3,TRBV27,NA,TRBD1,CASSLGTGLGGQTQYF,TGTGCCAGCAGTTTGGGGACAGGGCTCGGGGGCCAAACGCAGTATTTT
TRBJ1-2,TRBV19,NA,NA,CASSNGINYGYTF,TGTGCCAGTAGTAATGGGATAAACTATGGCTACACCTTC
TRBJ1-2,TRBV6-6,NA,TRBD1,CASSLRGGSRGYTF,TGTGCCAGCAGTTTAAGAGGGGGCTCAAGAGGCTACACCTTC
TRBJ2-7,TRBV5-1,NA,TRBD2,CASSLGTSGVYEQYF,TGCGCCAGCAGCTTGGGGACTAGCGGAGTGTACGAGCAGTACTTC
TRBJ2-1,TRBV5-1,NA,TRBD1,CASSLARTGYNEQFF,TGCGCCAGCAGCTTGGCCCGGACAGGTTACAATGAGCAGTTCTTC
TRBJ2-3,TRBV19,once,NA,CASSIGKGLTDTQYF,TGTGCCAGTAGTATAGGGAAGGGGCTTACAGATACGCAGTATTTT
TRBJ1-5,TRBV5-4,few,NA,CASSQPMTHGDLPQHF,TGTGCCAGCAGCCAACCGATGACACACGGTGATTTACCCCAGCATTTT
TRBJ2-2,TRBV10-3,NA,NA,CAISEPNQRQNTGELFF,TGTGCCATCAGTGAGCCGAACCAGAGACAGAACACCGGGGAGCTGTTTTTT
TRBJ2-3,TRBV15,NA,NA,CATSRDPGLGGDTQYF,TGTGCCACCAGCAGAGATCCGGGGTTGGGAGGAGATACGCAGTATTTT
TRBJ1-6,TRBV27,NA,NA,CASSSYNSPLHF,TGTGCCAGCAGTTCCTATAATTCACCCCTCCACTTT
TRBJ1-2,TRBV11-2,few,NA,CASSTIDRKANYGYTF,TGTGCCAGCAGCACTATTGACAGGAAAGCTAACTATGGCTACACCTTC
TRBJ2-1,TRBV5-1,NA,TRBD1,CASSSGTGSYNEQFF,TGCGCCAGCAGCTCTGGGACAGGTTCCTACAATGAGCAGTTCTTC
TRBJ2-2,TRBV5-6,NA,NA,CASSLVQETTGELFF,TGTGCCAGCAGCTTGGTACAGGAGACCACCGGGGAGCTGTTTTTT
TRBJ1-2,TRBV2,NA,TRBD1,CASSDQGAGYGYTF,TGTGCCAGCAGTGACCAGGGGGCAGGCTATGGCTACACCTTC
TRBJ1-1,TRBV7-9,NA,NA,CASSATQGGEAFF,TGTGCCAGCAGCGCAACACAGGGTGGCGAAGCTTTCTTT
TRBJ2-1,TRBV4-1,NA,TRBD2,CASSQESASGYNEQFF,TGCGCCAGCAGCCAAGAATCGGCTAGCGGTTACAATGAGCAGTTCTTC
TRBJ1-1,TRBV6-6,NA,NA,CASSYAGRAGDWAFF,TGTGCCAGCAGTTACGCGGGACGGGCCGGAGATTGGGCTTTCTTT
TRBJ2-3,TRBV28,NA,NA,CASSLDSSASTDTQYF,TGTGCCAGCAGTTTAGACAGCTCCGCTAGCACAGATACGCAGTATTTT
TRBJ2-3,TRBV6-6,NA,NA,CASSLRGDTQYF,TGTGCCAGCAGCTTGCGGGGAGATACGCAGTATTTT
TRBJ1-1,TRBV30,NA,NA,CAWSDQNTEAFF,TGTGCCTGGAGTGATCAGAACACTGAAGCTTTCTTT